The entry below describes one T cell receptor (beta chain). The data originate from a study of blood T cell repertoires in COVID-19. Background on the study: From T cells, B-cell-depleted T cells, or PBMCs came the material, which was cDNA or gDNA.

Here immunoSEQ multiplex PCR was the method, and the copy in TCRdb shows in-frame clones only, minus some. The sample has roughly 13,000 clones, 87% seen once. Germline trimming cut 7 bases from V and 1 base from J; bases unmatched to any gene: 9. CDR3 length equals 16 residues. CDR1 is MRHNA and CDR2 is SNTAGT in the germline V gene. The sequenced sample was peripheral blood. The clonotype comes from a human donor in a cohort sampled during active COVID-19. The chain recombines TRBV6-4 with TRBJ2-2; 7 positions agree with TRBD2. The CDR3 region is CASTTEAGLNTGELFF. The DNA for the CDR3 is TGTGCCAGCACAACCGAAGCGGGATTGAACACCGGGGAGCTGTTTTTT.